The rows below give T cell receptor beta chains drawn from one sample of a study of regulatory T cells in long-lasting Graves disease. TCRdb used MiXCR to reprocess the multiplex PCR reads, holding one entry per CDR3 protein. The data show fewer than 550,000 distinct CDR3 sequences, 16% seen once. These data are also associated with another study on T cells in Graves' hyperthyroidism and ophthalmopathy.

Sample: peripheral blood mononuclear cells (PBMCs), taken at new diagnosis, from a patient treated with antithyroid drugs. The receptors shown here come from a woman aged 35-65 years with Graves disease. CDR3s include the opening cysteine and the closing phenylalanine or tryptophan. Fields, in order: J gene, V gene, D gene, clone size, CDR3 DNA, CDR3 protein. The D gene is left open where the match is weak. Clone sizes are given selectively: once, few, many, or a class where the clone is expanded.

j_call: TRBJ1-2; v_call: TRBV28; d_call: .; clone_size: many; cdr3_nt: TGTGCCAGCAGTTTAACAGCCTATGGCTACACCTTC; cdr3_aa: CASSLTAYGYTF
j_call: TRBJ2-2; v_call: TRBV4-1; d_call: .; clone_size: .; cdr3_nt: TGCGCCAGCAGCCAAACAGGGCTGGGGGAGCTGTTTTTT; cdr3_aa: CASSQTGLGELFF
j_call: TRBJ2-1; v_call: TRBV15; d_call: .; clone_size: many; cdr3_nt: TGTGCCACCAGCTTACAGGGTTGGCTAGACAATGAGCAGTTCTTC; cdr3_aa: CATSLQGWLDNEQFF
j_call: TRBJ2-3; v_call: TRBV13; d_call: .; clone_size: .; cdr3_nt: TGTGTCAGCAGCACCGACTTAACTACTAGCACAGATACGCAGTATTTT; cdr3_aa: CVSSTDLTTSTDTQYF
j_call: TRBJ1-4; v_call: TRBV2; d_call: .; clone_size: .; cdr3_nt: TGTGCCAGCAGTGAACTCGGTCACAACGAAAAACTGTTTTTT; cdr3_aa: CASSELGHNEKLFF
j_call: TRBJ1-5; v_call: TRBV29-1; d_call: TRBD1; clone_size: few; cdr3_nt: TGCAGCGCTACCGCCGGGACAGGGAGCAATCAGCCCCAGCATTTT; cdr3_aa: CSATAGTGSNQPQHF
j_call: TRBJ2-3; v_call: TRBV28; d_call: .; clone_size: many; cdr3_nt: TGTGCCAGCAGTTTAATAGGTAACACGCAGTATTTT; cdr3_aa: CASSLIGNTQYF
j_call: TRBJ2-7; v_call: TRBV28; d_call: .; clone_size: many; cdr3_nt: TGTGCCAGCAGCCTCTCCCCGGGAGTGGGGCCCTACGAGCAGTACTTC; cdr3_aa: CASSLSPGVGPYEQYF
j_call: TRBJ1-3; v_call: TRBV20-1; d_call: .; clone_size: .; cdr3_nt: TGCAGTGCTACCACTTATGGAAACACCATATATTTT; cdr3_aa: CSATTYGNTIYF
j_call: TRBJ2-5; v_call: TRBV7-9; d_call: .; clone_size: .; cdr3_nt: TGTGCCAGCAGCTTAGCCGGGCCTCGGGAAGAGACCCAGTACTTC; cdr3_aa: CASSLAGPREETQYF
j_call: TRBJ1-1; v_call: TRBV11-2; d_call: .; clone_size: many; cdr3_nt: TGTGCCAGCAGCTTAATGACAACAGTGGGCACTGAAGCTTTCTTT; cdr3_aa: CASSLMTTVGTEAFF
j_call: TRBJ2-5; v_call: TRBV27; d_call: .; clone_size: .; cdr3_nt: TGTGCCAGCAGTCTCTTCCGTCCGGGCGTCCAAGAGACCCAGTACTTC; cdr3_aa: CASSLFRPGVQETQYF
j_call: TRBJ2-7; v_call: TRBV9; d_call: .; clone_size: few; cdr3_nt: TGTGCCAGCAGCGTGGCCAGCAGGGGTGGGGAGCAGTACTTC; cdr3_aa: CASSVASRGGEQYF
j_call: TRBJ1-5; v_call: TRBV28; d_call: .; clone_size: many; cdr3_nt: TGTGCCAGCAGTTTGCCCGGGGGTGTAAGGCCCCAGCATTTT; cdr3_aa: CASSLPGGVRPQHF
j_call: TRBJ1-1; v_call: TRBV12-3/TRBV12-4; d_call: .; clone_size: many; cdr3_nt: TGTGCCAGCAGGAGAACCTGGAACACTGAAGCTTTCTTT; cdr3_aa: CASRRTWNTEAFF
j_call: TRBJ2-1; v_call: TRBV2; d_call: .; clone_size: many; cdr3_nt: TGTGCCAGCACCGAAGGGCCCCGGGGTGAGCAGTTCTTC; cdr3_aa: CASTEGPRGEQFF
j_call: TRBJ1-2; v_call: TRBV19; d_call: .; clone_size: .; cdr3_nt: TGTGCCAGTACCCCGGACCGACAATACTATGGCTACACCTTC; cdr3_aa: CASTPDRQYYGYTF
j_call: TRBJ1-2; v_call: TRBV30; d_call: .; clone_size: many; cdr3_nt: TGTGCCTGGAGTGTCGGCTTATCATATGGCTACACCTTC; cdr3_aa: CAWSVGLSYGYTF
j_call: TRBJ1-6; v_call: TRBV5-1; d_call: .; clone_size: .; cdr3_nt: TGCGTCAGCAGCTTGGAGGGTCCCAATTCACCCCTCCACTTT; cdr3_aa: CVSSLEGPNSPLHF